This T cell receptor beta chain appears in the sequencing data of a study of cytomegalovirus exposure and HLA in healthy donors. The study ran its PCR with 60 Vbeta and 13 Jbeta primers. The table came from immunoSEQ multiplex PCR; TCRdb's copy has only in-frame clones and leaves some out. The sample lists some 190,000 clones, roughly 77% occurring once. The trim removed 5 bases at V and 7 bases at J, leaving 5 bases unmatched. The CDR3 contains 14 residues. CDR1 and CDR2 (germline): SEHNR, FQNEAQ (reference sequence). The origin of this receptor is a man between 40 and 49 years old in good health and CMV-seropositive. Sequenced material: PBMCs. V gene TRBV7-9 combines with J gene TRBJ1-4, with 9 bases identical to TRBD1. The CDR3 reads CASSRGQGSEKLFF. Written as DNA, the CDR3 is TGTGCCAGCAGCCGTGGACAGGGGAGTGAAAAACTGTTTTTT.